This record concerns one TCR beta chain sequence. These data are taken from a study of blood T cell repertoires in COVID-19. Study-level background: The origin of the acute and convalescent COVID-19 samples was the United States, Italy and Spain. Sources were T cells, B-cell-depleted T cells, or PBMCs; the material itself was cDNA or gDNA.

Trimming took off 2 bases at V and 2 bases at J, with 4 bases between the two ends. The germline V gene has CDR1 SGHTA and CDR2 FQGTGA. The CDR3 runs to 14 residues. As processed by the authors: Estimated nucleated cell counts came from reference gene primer amplification. Sequenced by immunoSEQ multiplex PCR; TCRdb stores in-frame clones only, minus some. For V, J and clone size, that table is used; D and trimming come from the DNA. Seen here are fewer than 80,000 clones, 89% observed once, and the top ten hold about 4.9%. V gene TRBV7-3 combines with J gene TRBJ2-6; no reliable D call. The sequenced material came from peripheral blood. The receptor was derived from a woman aged 50 to 60 with active COVID-19. CDR3 region: CASSLGTGANVLTF. DNA for the CDR3: TGTGCCAGCAGCTTAGGCACTGGGGCCAACGTCCTGACTTTC.